One and the same sample provided the 13 T cell receptor beta chains below, sequenced in a study of blood T cell repertoires in COVID-19. TCRdb keeps only in-frame clones here, not all; method: immunoSEQ multiplex PCR. The table lists some 20,000 clones, 86% of them singletons, with around a sixth in the top ten. Sequenced sample: peripheral blood. The receptors shown here come from a man between 70 and 80 years old with acute or convalescent COVID-19.

The chain recombines TRBV24-1 with TRBJ2-3; tentative D call: TRBD1 (5 bases). The germline V gene encodes CDR1 KGHDR and CDR2 SFDVKD. This CDR3 comprises 14 residues. V lost 4 bases, J lost 4 bases, and 11 bases lay in between. CDR3 residues: CATSDSDRPDTQYF. CDR3 DNA: TGTGCCACCAGTGACTCCGACAGACCAGATACGCAGTATTTT.

CDR3 sequence (DNA): TGTGCCAGCAGTGACGCGCGCGGGGGCCAGCGAAGCTACACCTTC. As protein: CASSDARGGQRSYTF. This chain links TRBV2 with TRBJ1-2; D is possibly TRBD1 (6 bases). Trimming removed 3 bases at V and 9 bases at J, with 20 bases between. This CDR3 spans 15 amino acids. Germline V gives CDR1 SNHLY, CDR2 FYNNEI. The variable domain in full, with the rest retrieved from reference TRBV2 and TRBJ1-2, is EPEVTQTPSHQVTQMGQEVILRCVPISNHLYFYWYRQILGQKVEFLVSFYNNEISEKSEIFDDQFSVERPDGSNFTLKIRSTKLEDSAMYFCASSDARGGQRSYTFGSGTRLTVV.

The gene calls are TRBV7-3 and TRBJ2-1; a weak D match, TRBD1 (7 bases). The V gene's germline CDR1 is SGHTA and CDR2 FQGTGA. V dropped 5 bases and J dropped 6 bases, with 14 bases sitting between them. The CDR3 has 14 amino acids. CDR3 in amino acids: CASSPGGRGNEQFF. CDR3 nucleotides: TGTGCCAGCAGCCCAGGGGGGCGGGGCAATGAGCAGTTCTTC. Supplemented by reference TRBV7-3 and TRBJ2-1, the full variable domain reads GAGVSQTPSNKVTEKGKYVELRCDPISGHTALYWYRQSLGQGPEFLIYFQGTGAADDSGLPNDRFFAVRPEGSVSTLKIQRTERGDSAVYLCASSPGGRGNEQFFGPGTRLTVL.

This chain joins TRBV7-2 and TRBJ2-3; D might be TRBD2 (5 bases). The CDR3 extends over 13 amino acids. The V end lost 5 bases, the J end lost 14 bases, and 20 bases lay between the germline ends. In germline, CDR1 is SGHTA, CDR2 FQGNSA. This CDR3 reads CASSASSGLSWYF. In DNA, the CDR3 is TGTGCCAGCAGCGCTAGCTCCGGACTTAGCTGGTATTTT.

The chain uses TRBV19 and TRBJ1-2; possibly TRBD1 for D (5 bases). Germline V gene lookup returns CDR1 LNHDA and CDR2 SQIVND (reference sequence). V shed 5 bases and J shed 4 bases, with 14 bases lying between them. The CDR3 is 14 residues long. CDR3 sequence reads: CASSPKGTGYGYTF. The CDR3 nucleotides read TGTGCCAGTAGTCCAAAGGGCACAGGCTATGGCTACACCTTC.

The CDR3 bases are TGTGCCAGCAGTTACGACCCAGGGGTTAGCAATGAGCAGTTCTTC. Amino acids: CASSYDPGVSNEQFF. The chain has TRBV11-3 and TRBJ2-1; perhaps TRBD1 as D (6 bases). Looked up from germline, CDR1 is SGHNT and CDR2 is YENEEA. The CDR3 is 15 amino acids. V lost 6 bases to trimming and J lost 6 bases, with 18 bases between them.

The chain links TRBV12-5 to TRBJ2-1; 13 bases are a match to TRBD2. V dropped 3 bases and J dropped 2; count of bases not matched to a gene: 4. Germline CDR1 reads LGHNT; CDR2 reads FRNRAP. This CDR3 spans 17 amino acids. In DNA form, the CDR3 reads TGTGCTAGTGGTTTCTTGGGACTAGCGGGAACCTACAATGAGCAGTTCTTC. It specifies CASGFLGLAGTYNEQFF.

The chain carries TRBV9 and TRBJ2-7; D gene unclear. The CDR3 totals 15 residues. Trimming took off 3 bases at V and 4 bases at J, with 17 bases between the two ends. Germline CDR1 and CDR2: SGDLS and YYNGEE. CDR3 sequence: CASSETASPIYEQYF. The CDR3 nucleotides are TGTGCCAGCAGCGAAACAGCAAGCCCAATATACGAGCAGTACTTC.

The chain has TRBV19 and TRBJ2-1, with 7 positions matching TRBD2. Germline values: CDR1 LNHDA, CDR2 SQIVND (reference sequence). The CDR3 totals 13 residues. Trimming at V came to 2 bases and at J to 14 bases, leaving 9 bases not matched to a gene. The CDR3 DNA sequence: TGTGCCAGTAGTATATACGAGACGGGAGGTGAGTTCTTC. It encodes CASSIYETGGEFF.

The chain has TRBV29-1 and TRBJ2-6; 8 bases map to TRBD2. V was clipped by 5 bases and J by 0 bases; unmatched bases: 9. From germline, CDR1 is SQVTM and CDR2 ANQGSEA. There are 17 residues in the CDR3. The CDR3 here is CSVIGRAVSSGANVLTF. DNA of the CDR3: TGCAGCGTTATCGGGAGGGCCGTTTCCTCTGGGGCCAACGTCCTGACTTTC.

V gene TRBV11-2 combines with J gene TRBJ2-1, with no clear D. The CDR3 has 13 residues. V lost 0 bases to trimming and J lost 4 bases, with 4 bases between them. The germline V gene encodes CDR1 SGHAT and CDR2 FQNNGV. CDR3 DNA sequence: TGTGCCAGCAGCTTAGACAGTTACAATGAGCAGTTCTTC. This codes for CASSLDSYNEQFF.

The chain employs TRBV6-5 and TRBJ2-1, with TRBD2 matching 8 bases. The germline gives CDR1 MNHEY, CDR2 SVGAGI. The ends lost 10 bases at V and 4 bases at J; junction bases unmatched: 9. The CDR3 contains 14 residues. The CDR3 DNA sequence: TGTGCCACCCTGTCCGGGAGGGCTTACAATGAGCAGTTCTTC. It translates to CATLSGRAYNEQFF.

This chain uses TRBV5-6 with TRBJ1-1; TRBD1 matches at 7 bases. This CDR3 region has 14 residues. The J segment lost 1 base and the V segment lost 3 bases, leaving 3 bases of the junction unmatched. CDR1 is SGHDT, CDR2 YYEEEE, per germline. The CDR3 coding sequence is TGTGCCAGCAGCTGGGACAGATGGAACACTGAAGCTTTCTTT. Protein product: CASSWDRWNTEAFF. Full variable domain (rest looked up from reference TRBV5-6 and TRBJ1-1): DAGVTQSPTHLIKTRGQQVTLRCSPKSGHDTVSWYQQALGQGPQFIFQYYEEEERQRGNFPDRFSGHQFPNYSSELNVNALLLGDSALYLCASSWDRWNTEAFFGQGTRLTVV.